This T cell receptor beta chain stems from a study of T cells after yellow fever vaccination. For the study at large: Each low-cell-number fraction was prepared by means of SMART-Seq v4 Ultra Low Input.

CDR3 length: 13 residues. Germline CDR1 and CDR2: SGHNT and YENEEA. V lost 5 bases, J lost 4 bases, and 1 base stayed unmatched. This clonotype was seen at least ten times. The antigen is not known. Regarding the study as a whole: The booster saw the reappearance of most primary-vaccination clones (around 96% CD4, around 90% CD8). Weaker, the secondary response peaked sooner, at day 5 versus 15.

Generation of TCR cDNA used 5'RACE template switching (which added a universal primer site and UMIs). TCRdb used MiXCR to reprocess the 5' RACE reads, holding one entry per CDR3 protein. This table has about 350,000 distinct CDR3 sequences, 4.1% appearing once. This TCR derives from a man between 18 and 29 years old who received the YFV17D yellow fever vaccine. The starting material was PBMCs, obtained 5 days after the yellow fever booster vaccination. The rearrangement uses TRBV11-3 and TRBJ2-2; 7 nucleotides match TRBD2. This CDR3 reads CASSLAVTGELFF. The CDR3 DNA reads TGTGCCAGCAGCCTAGCGGTCACCGGGGAGCTGTTTTTT.